The subject of this entry is one T cell receptor (beta chain). Its antigen is not identified. This entry is derived from a study of cytotoxic CD8 clonotypes in ibrutinib-treated CLL. Turning to the study itself: Enrolment comprised some twelve relapsed/refractory and some 15 treatment-naive patients; under 18 were IGHV unmutated. General observations from the study: The clonality rise at ibrutinib response reflected private clonotype expansion.

Produced via immunoSEQ multiplex PCR; TCRdb's table is partial and in-frame only. Of about 160,000 clones listed, under 90% are singletons. Germline V gene sequence: CDR1 SGDLS, CDR2 YYNGEE. V lost 6 bases and J 0 bases, leaving 17 bases between the germline ends. The CDR3 contains 16 residues. V gene TRBV9 combines with J gene TRBJ2-3, with D tentatively TRBD2 (5 bases). This sequence was found in a human donor with chronic lymphocytic leukemia. The starting material was PBMCs, obtained after 24 months of ibrutinib treatment. This CDR3 is CASNGRATPSTDTQYF. The CDR3 DNA reads as TGTGCCAGCAACGGGCGGGCAACCCCTAGCACAGATACGCAGTATTTT.